Listed here are 5 T cell receptor beta chains from one sample, sequenced in a study of blood T cells in healthy people across ages. The second PCR ran roughly 7 to 12 cycles with a sample-barcoded 5' primer and J-beta primers. TCRdb called the 5' RACE reads again in MiXCR, with one record for every CDR3 protein. The sample has over 1,500,000 distinct CDR3 sequences; roughly 49% are singletons. The sequenced sample consisted of blood. These TCRs come from a woman aged 40 to 50 in good health.

J is TRBJ2-3 and V is TRBV5-1, with 16 bases that match TRBD2. The CDR3 has 19 amino acids. Per germline, CDR1 SGHRS and CDR2 YFSETQ. V gave up 1 base and J gave up 1 base; unmatched junction bases: 6. In nucleotides, the CDR3 is TGCGCCAGCAGCTTGTATGTGGGACTAGCGGGGGGGCGCACAGATACGCAGTATTTT. Translated: CASSLYVGLAGGRTDTQYF.

The chain links TRBV7-2 to TRBJ2-3, with 9 bases fitting TRBD1. With V trimmed by 3 bases and J by 4 bases, 5 bases remained unmatched. Germline CDR1 SGHTA, CDR2 FQGNSA. The CDR3 spans 15 residues. The CDR3, as DNA: TGTGCCAGCAGCTTCTGGACAGGGGATCCAGATACGCAGTATTTT. It yields the protein CASSFWTGDPDTQYF.

This chain uses TRBV10-2 with TRBJ1-6; D is unclear. Trimming removed 6 bases from V and 3 bases from J, with 12 bases in between. CDR3 length: 15 residues. Germline V gene lookup returns CDR1 WSHSY and CDR2 SAAADI. Written as DNA, the CDR3 is TGCGCCAGCAGGAGGACGGCTAGCTATAATTCACCCCTCCACTTT. This gives the protein CASRRTASYNSPLHF.

This clonotype was counted between two and nine times. The chain combines TRBV7-2 with TRBJ1-2, with no clear D. Trimming shortened V by 1 base and J by 4 bases, and 13 bases separated the two germline ends. The CDR3 contains 15 residues. Germline CDR1 reads SGHTA; CDR2 reads FQGNSA. This chain's CDR3 is CASSLVAPPIYGYTF. The CDR3 coding sequence is TGTGCCAGCAGCTTAGTGGCACCACCAATCTATGGCTACACCTTC.

The chain has TRBV5-1 and TRBJ2-3; D might be TRBD2 (5 bases). Germline V gene lookup returns CDR1 SGHRS and CDR2 YFSETQ. V was trimmed by 6 bases and J by 3 bases, leaving 11 bases between them. The CDR3 is 13 amino acids. In nucleotides, the CDR3 is TGCGCCAGCATGGAAGCGGCAACAGATACGCAGTATTTT. Residues: CASMEAATDTQYF.